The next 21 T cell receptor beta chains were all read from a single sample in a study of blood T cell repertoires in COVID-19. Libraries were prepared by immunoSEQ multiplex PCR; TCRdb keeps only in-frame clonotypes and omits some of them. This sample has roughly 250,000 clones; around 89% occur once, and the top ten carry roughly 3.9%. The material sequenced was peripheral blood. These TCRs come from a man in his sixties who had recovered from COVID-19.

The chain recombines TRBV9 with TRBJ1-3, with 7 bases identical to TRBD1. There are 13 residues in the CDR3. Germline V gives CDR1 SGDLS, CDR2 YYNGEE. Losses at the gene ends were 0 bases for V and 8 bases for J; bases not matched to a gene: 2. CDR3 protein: CASSVVQGDTIYF. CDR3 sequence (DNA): TGTGCCAGCAGCGTAGTGCAGGGGGACACCATATATTTT.

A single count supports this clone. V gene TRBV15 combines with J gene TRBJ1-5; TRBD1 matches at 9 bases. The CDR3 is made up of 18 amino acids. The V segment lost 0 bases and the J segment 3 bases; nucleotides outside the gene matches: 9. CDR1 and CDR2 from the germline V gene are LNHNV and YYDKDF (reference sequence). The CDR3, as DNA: TGTGCCACCAGCAGAGAACTAAAGGGGACAGGGTACAATCAGCCCCAGCATTTT. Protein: CATSRELKGTGYNQPQHF.

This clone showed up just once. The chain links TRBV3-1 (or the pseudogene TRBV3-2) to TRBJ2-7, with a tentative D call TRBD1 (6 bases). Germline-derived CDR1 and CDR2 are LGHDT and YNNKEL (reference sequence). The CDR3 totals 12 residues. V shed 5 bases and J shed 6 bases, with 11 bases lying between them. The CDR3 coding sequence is TGTGCCAGCAGCTGGGCAGGGGCCGAGCAGTACTTC. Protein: CASSWAGAEQYF.

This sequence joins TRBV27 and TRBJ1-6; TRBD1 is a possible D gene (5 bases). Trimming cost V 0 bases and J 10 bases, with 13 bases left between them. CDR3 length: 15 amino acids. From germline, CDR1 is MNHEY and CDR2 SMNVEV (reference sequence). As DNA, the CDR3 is TGTGCCAGCAGTTTATCGATCCCAGGGCCGTCACCCCTCCACTTT. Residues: CASSLSIPGPSPLHF.

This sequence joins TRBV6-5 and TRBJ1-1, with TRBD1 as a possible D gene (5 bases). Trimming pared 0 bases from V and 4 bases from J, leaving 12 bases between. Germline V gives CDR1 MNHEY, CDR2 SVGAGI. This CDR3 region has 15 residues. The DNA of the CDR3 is TGTGCCAGCAGTTACTCGGGGGGAAGCGTCACTGAAGCTTTCTTT. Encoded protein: CASSYSGGSVTEAFF.

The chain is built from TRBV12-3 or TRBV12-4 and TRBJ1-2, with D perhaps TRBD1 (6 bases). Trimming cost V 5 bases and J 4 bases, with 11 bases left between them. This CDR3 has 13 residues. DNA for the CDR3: TGTGCCAGCAGTCAAGGACAGATCTATGGCTACACCTTC. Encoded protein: CASSQGQIYGYTF.

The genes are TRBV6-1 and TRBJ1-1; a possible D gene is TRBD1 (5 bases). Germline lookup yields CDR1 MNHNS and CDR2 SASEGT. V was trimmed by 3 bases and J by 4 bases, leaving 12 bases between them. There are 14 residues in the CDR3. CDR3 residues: CASSEPGRGTEAFF. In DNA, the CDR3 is TGTGCCAGCAGTGAGCCAGGAAGGGGCACTGAAGCTTTCTTT.

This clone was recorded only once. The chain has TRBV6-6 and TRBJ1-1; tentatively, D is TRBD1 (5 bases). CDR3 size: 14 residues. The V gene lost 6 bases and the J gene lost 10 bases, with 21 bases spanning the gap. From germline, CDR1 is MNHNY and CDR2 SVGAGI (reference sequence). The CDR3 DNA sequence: TGTGCCAGCAGCACGGACCGGGTCTGGGGGGTAGCTTTCTTT. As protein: CASSTDRVWGVAFF.

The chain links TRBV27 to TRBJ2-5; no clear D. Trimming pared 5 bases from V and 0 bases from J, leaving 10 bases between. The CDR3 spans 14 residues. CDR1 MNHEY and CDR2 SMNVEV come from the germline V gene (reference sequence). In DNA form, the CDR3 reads TGTGCCAGCAGTCCCCTCCCTTACCAAGAGACCCAGTACTTC. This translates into CASSPLPYQETQYF.

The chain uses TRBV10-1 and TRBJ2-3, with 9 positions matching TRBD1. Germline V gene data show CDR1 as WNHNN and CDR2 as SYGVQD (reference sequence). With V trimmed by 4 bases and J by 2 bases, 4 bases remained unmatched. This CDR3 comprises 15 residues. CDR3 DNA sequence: TGCGCCAGCAGTGTTTGGACAGGGGCCACAGATACGCAGTATTTT. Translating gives CASSVWTGATDTQYF.

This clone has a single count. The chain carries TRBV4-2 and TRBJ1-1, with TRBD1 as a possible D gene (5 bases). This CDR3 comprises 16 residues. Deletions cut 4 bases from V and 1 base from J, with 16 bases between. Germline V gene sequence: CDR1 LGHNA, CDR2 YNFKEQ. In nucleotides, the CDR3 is TGTGCCAGCAGCCCAGACGGGGGGAGGAGGAACACTGAAGCTTTCTTT. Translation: CASSPDGGRRNTEAFF.

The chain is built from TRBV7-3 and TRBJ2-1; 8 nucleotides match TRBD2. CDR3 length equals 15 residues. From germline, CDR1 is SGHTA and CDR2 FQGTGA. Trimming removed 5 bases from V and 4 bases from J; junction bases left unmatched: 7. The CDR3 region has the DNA TGTGCCAGCAGCCCGATAGCGGGGCCTTACAATGAGCAGTTCTTC. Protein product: CASSPIAGPYNEQFF. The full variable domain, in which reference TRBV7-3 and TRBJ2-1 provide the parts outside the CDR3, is GAGVSQTPSNKVTEKGKYVELRCDPISGHTALYWYRQSLGQGPEFLIYFQGTGAADDSGLPNDRFFAVRPEGSVSTLKIQRTERGDSAVYLCASSPIAGPYNEQFFGPGTRLTVL.

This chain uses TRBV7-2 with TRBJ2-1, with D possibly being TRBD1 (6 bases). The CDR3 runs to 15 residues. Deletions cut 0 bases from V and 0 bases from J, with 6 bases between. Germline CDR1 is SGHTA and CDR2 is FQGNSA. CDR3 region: CASSLAGASYNEQFF. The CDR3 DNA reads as TGTGCCAGCAGCTTAGCGGGGGCCTCCTACAATGAGCAGTTCTTC.

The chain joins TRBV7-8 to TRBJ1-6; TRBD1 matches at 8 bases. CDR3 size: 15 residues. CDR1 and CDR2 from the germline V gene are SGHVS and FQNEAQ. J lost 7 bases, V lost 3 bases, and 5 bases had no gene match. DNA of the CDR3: TGTGCCAGCAGCTTGGACAGGGTAGAAAATTCACCCCTCCACTTT. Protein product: CASSLDRVENSPLHF.

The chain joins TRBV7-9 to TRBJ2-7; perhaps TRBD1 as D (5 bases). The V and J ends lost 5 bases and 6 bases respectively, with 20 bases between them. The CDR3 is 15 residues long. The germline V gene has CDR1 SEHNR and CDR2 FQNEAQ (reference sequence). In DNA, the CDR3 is TGTGCCAGCAGCGGGGCCTCCCCCGCGCTCTTCGAGCAGTACTTC. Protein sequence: CASSGASPALFEQYF. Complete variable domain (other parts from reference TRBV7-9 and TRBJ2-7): DTGVSQNPRHKITKRGQNVTFRCDPISEHNRLYWYRQTLGQGPEFLTYFQNEAQLEKSRLLSDRFSAERPKGSFSTLEIQRTEQGDSAMYLCASSGASPALFEQYFGPGTRLTVT.

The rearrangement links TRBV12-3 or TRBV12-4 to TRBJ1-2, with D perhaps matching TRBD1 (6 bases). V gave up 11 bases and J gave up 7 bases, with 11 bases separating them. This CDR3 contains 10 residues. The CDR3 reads CAVRTVGYTF. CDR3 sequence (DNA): TGTGCCGTCCGGACAGTTGGCTACACCTTC.

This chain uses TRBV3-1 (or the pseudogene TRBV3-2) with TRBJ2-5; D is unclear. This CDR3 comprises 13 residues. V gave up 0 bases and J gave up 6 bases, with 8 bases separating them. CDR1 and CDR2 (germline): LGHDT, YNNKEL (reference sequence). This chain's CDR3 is CASSQDEVQTQYF. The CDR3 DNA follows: TGTGCCAGCAGCCAAGATGAGGTACAGACCCAGTACTTC.

CDR3 in amino acids: CASSSREGFGEKLFF. As DNA, the CDR3 is TGTGCCAGCAGCTCCAGGGAGGGGTTCGGGGAAAAACTGTTTTTT. V usage is TRBV7-2 and J usage is TRBJ1-4, with TRBD1 as a possible D gene (5 bases). CDR1 is SGHTA and CDR2 is FQGNSA in the germline V gene. V lost 4 bases, J lost 8 bases, and 17 bases lay in between. There are 15 residues in the CDR3.

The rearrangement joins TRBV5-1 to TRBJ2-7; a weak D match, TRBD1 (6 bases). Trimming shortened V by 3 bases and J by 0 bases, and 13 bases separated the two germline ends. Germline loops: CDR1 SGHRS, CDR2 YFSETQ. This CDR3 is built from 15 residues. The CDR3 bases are TGCGCCAGCAGCTCCCGGGACACCCACTCCTACGAGCAGTACTTC. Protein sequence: CASSSRDTHSYEQYF.

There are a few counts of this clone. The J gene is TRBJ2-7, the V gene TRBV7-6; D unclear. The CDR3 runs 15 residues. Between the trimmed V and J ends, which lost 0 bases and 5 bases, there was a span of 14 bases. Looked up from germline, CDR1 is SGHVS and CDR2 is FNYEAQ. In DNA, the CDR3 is TGTGCCAGCAGCTTAGCAGGCGGAACACCGAACGAGCAGTACTTC. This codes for CASSLAGGTPNEQYF. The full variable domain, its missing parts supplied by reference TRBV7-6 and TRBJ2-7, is GAGVSQSPRYKVTKRGQDVALRCDPISGHVSLYWYRQALGQGPEFLTYFNYEAQQDKSGLPNDRFSAERPEGSISTLTIQRTEQRDSAMYRCASSLAGGTPNEQYFGPGTRLTVT.

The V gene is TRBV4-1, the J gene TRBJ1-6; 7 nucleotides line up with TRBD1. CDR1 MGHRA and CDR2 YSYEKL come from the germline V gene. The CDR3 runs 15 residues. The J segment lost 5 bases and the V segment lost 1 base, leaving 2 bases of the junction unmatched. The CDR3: CASSQADRDNSPLHF. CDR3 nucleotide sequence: TGCGCCAGCAGCCAAGCCGACAGGGATAATTCACCCCTCCACTTT.